This entry describes one T cell receptor beta chain. Its antigen remains unknown. The PCR was carried out with 60 Vbeta primers and 13 Jbeta primers. This table comes from immunoSEQ multiplex PCR, and its TCRdb copy is limited to in-frame clones, with some not included. The repertoire includes about 110,000 clones, roughly 74% of them detected once, and 2% to 3% sits in the top ten. The CDR3 covers 17 residues. The record originates from a study of cytomegalovirus exposure and HLA in healthy donors. Across the study: An early release of data contained around 80 million unique TCRs, which came from HLA-typed donors.

Overall study findings and caveats: Later work found that TCR association rates differed between HLA loci; DRB1 had the most and HLA-C the fewest. Trimming of TCR beta V- and J-genes showed a link, identified in a later analysis, to a missense DCLRE1C variant.

The TCR comes from a man aged 35 to 55 in good health and CMV-seronegative. The chain combines TRBV21-1 with TRBJ1-6; the table's D call TRBD1 went unverified against the DNA. TRBV21-1 is reported as a pseudogene. The source material was PBMCs. The DNA for the CDR3 is TGTGCCAGCAGCATTGGACAGGGAAGCTCCTATAATTCACCCCTCCACTTT. Its translation: CASSIGQGSSYNSPLHF.